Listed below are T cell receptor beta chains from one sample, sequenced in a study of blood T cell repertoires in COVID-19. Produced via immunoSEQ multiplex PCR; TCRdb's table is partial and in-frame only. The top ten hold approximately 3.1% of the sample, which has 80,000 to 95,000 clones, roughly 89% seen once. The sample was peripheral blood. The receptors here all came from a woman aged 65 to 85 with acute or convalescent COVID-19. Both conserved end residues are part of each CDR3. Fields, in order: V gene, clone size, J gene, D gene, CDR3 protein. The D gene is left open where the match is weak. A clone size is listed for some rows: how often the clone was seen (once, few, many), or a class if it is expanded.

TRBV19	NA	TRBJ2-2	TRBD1	CASSIRQGRNTGELFF
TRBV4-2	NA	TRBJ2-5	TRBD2	CASSQVSSGAARVETQYF
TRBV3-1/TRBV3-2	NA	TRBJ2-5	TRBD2	CASSQSASGGQYF
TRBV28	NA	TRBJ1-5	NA	CASSLVDRIGQPQHF
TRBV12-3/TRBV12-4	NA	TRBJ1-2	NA	CASFGATFGGYTF
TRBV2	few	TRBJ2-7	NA	CASSLQGTNSYEQYF
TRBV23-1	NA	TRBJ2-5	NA	CASSQLTGRTCETQYF
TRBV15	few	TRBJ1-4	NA	CATSNLGALFNEKLFF
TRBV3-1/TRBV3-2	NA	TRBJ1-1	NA	CASSQGQGSVVVTEAFF
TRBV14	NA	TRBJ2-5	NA	CASSPPGEVRETQYF
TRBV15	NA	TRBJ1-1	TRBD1	CATSSIGQGISEAFF
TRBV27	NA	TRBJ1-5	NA	CASSLSSGVHQPQHF
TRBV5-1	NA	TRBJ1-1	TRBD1	CASSLEGQGPHEAFF
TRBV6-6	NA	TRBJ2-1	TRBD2	CASSSAGTSGINEQFF
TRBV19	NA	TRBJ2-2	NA	CASSRGSSNTGELFF
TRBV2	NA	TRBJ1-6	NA	CAIKTAGQYYNSPLHF
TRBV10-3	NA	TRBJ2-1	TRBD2	CAISDSTSGGANEQFF
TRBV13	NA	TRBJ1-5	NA	CASSIRDPNQPQHF
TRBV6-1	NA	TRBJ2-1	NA	CASSEARAERPRIF
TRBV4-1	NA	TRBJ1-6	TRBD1	CASSRIDRGPSPLHF
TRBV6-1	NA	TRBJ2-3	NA	CASSEQGADTQYF
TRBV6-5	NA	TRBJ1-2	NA	CASSKQPYGYTF
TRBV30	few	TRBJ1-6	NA	CAWSRGPHNSPLHF
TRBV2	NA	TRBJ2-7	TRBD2	CASSDPLAGTYEQYF
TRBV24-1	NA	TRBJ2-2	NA	CATSDFSFVGSQNTGELFF
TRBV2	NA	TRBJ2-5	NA	CASTGYQETQYF
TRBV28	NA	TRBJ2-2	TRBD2	CASSWGGSGRFTGELFF
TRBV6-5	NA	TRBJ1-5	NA	CASTGEYSNQPQHF
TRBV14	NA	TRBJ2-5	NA	CASSQDWGRQETQYF
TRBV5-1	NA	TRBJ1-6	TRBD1	CASSLFGQGSRKTNSPLHF
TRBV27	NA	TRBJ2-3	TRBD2	CASSLRGLAGTDTQYF
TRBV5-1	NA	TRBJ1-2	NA	CASSLTGDYGYTF
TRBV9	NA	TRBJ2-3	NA	CASSVDEAAVGPADTQYF
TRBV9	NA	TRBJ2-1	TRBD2	CASSELAVSSYNEQFF
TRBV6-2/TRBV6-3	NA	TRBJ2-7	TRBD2	CASRHSGGDEQYF
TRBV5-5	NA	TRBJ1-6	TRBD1	CASRETGTVGSPLHF
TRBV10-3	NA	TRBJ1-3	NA	CAISESQPTGAGNTIYF
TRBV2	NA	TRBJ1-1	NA	CASRESEFTEAFF
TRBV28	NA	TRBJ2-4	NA	CASSPTSGENIQYF
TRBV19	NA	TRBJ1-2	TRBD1	CASSRLQGARDGYTF
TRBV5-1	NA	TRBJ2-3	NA	CASSLRGDTQYF
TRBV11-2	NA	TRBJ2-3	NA	CASSSRTGHSSVDTQYF